A single sample gave rise to the 10 T cell receptor beta chains below, sequenced in a study of blood T cell repertoires in COVID-19. Assay used: immunoSEQ multiplex PCR; TCRdb lists only in-frame clones, some missing. This sample has approximately 210,000 clones, with 86% found just once. The sample was peripheral blood. The source is a man between 50 and 59 years old with COVID-19, enrolled during active disease.

The J gene is TRBJ1-3, the V gene TRBV9, with TRBD1 identical over 7 bases. CDR1 is SGDLS, CDR2 YYNGEE, per germline. This CDR3 has 15 amino acids. The V gene end was trimmed by 3 bases and the J gene end by 2 bases; junction bases not matched to a gene: 5. In nucleotides, the CDR3 is TGTGCCAGCAGCGGGACAGGTACTCCTGGAAACACCATATATTTT. Protein: CASSGTGTPGNTIYF.

The gene calls are TRBV7-6 and TRBJ1-1, with 12 bases matching TRBD1. Germline values: CDR1 SGHVS, CDR2 FNYEAQ. The CDR3 is 15 residues long. V shed 3 bases, J shed 4 bases, and the junction held 3 bases outside the gene matches. The CDR3 sequence: CASSLGQGATTEAFF. The CDR3 DNA follows: TGTGCCAGCAGCTTGGGACAGGGGGCTACCACTGAAGCTTTCTTT.

J is TRBJ1-5 and V is TRBV7-2; tentative D call: TRBD1 (6 bases). Germline-derived CDR1 and CDR2 are SGHTA and FQGNSA. V lost 5 bases and J lost 3, with 26 bases in between. This CDR3 is built from 19 residues. The CDR3 sequence is CASSNSFGGRFGNNQPQHF. CDR3 coding DNA: TGTGCCAGCAGCAACAGCTTCGGGGGGCGGTTCGGTAACAATCAGCCCCAGCATTTT.

The chain has TRBV9 and TRBJ1-3, with TRBD1 matching 7 bases. Trimming at V came to 0 bases and at J to 2 bases, leaving 8 bases not matched to a gene. The CDR3 contains 17 residues. CDR1 is SGDLS, CDR2 YYNGEE, per germline. CDR3 protein: CASSVAVGQSPGNTIYF. The DNA of the CDR3 is TGTGCCAGCAGCGTAGCGGTGGGACAGTCTCCTGGAAACACCATATATTTT.

This clone was picked up a small number of times. J is TRBJ1-2 and V is TRBV6-5, with D tentatively TRBD1 (5 bases). Germline V CDR1 and CDR2: MNHEY, SVGAGI. The CDR3 runs 14 residues. Trimming removed 5 bases from V and 5 bases from J, with 15 bases in between. The CDR3 loop reads CASSPRGGRYGYTF. The DNA of the CDR3 is TGTGCCAGCAGTCCCCGGGGGGGTAGGTATGGCTACACCTTC.

This clone was seen only a few times. The chain carries TRBV7-2 and TRBJ1-2; 9 nucleotides agree with TRBD1. The CDR3 is made up of 16 amino acids. Germline V lookup: CDR1 SGHTA, CDR2 FQGNSA. Trimming removed 3 bases from V and 4 bases from J; junction bases left unmatched: 9. In nucleotides, the CDR3 is TGTGCCAGCAGCTTGTCCTCTACAGGGGGCTTCTATGGCTACACCTTC. Protein: CASSLSSTGGFYGYTF.

The chain recombines TRBV13 with TRBJ1-1; 7 nucleotides line up with TRBD1. Germline V gene sequence: CDR1 PRHDT, CDR2 FYEKMQ (reference sequence). There are 14 residues in the CDR3. The ends lost 5 bases at V and 1 base at J; junction bases unmatched: 4. The CDR3 loop is CASSTGTANTEAFF. The CDR3 nucleotides read TGTGCCAGCAGCACAGGGACAGCGAACACTGAAGCTTTCTTT.

Note on this clone: The same CDR3 is also encoded by other DNA sequences in this sample. The V gene is TRBV30, the J gene TRBJ1-4; 8 nucleotides agree with TRBD1. CDR1 is GTSNPN, CDR2 SVGIG, per germline (reference sequence). Losses at the gene ends were 3 bases for V and 5 bases for J; bases not matched to a gene: 2. The CDR3 consists of 13 residues. The CDR3 loop reads CAWRRQGNEKLFF. The CDR3 nucleotides read TGTGCCTGGAGAAGACAGGGGAATGAAAAACTGTTTTTT.

This clone was detected once. The CDR3 region is CASSLGTGGSYEQYF. CDR3 nucleotides: TGTGCCAGCAGCTTGGGGACAGGGGGCTCCTACGAGCAGTACTTC. The chain uses TRBV5-5 and TRBJ2-7; 10 bases align to TRBD1. Germline V CDR1 and CDR2: SGHKS, YYEKEE (reference sequence). Trimming took 0 bases from V and 0 from J; bases not matched to a gene: 0. This CDR3 contains 15 residues.

This clone showed up just a few times. The chain joins TRBV6-1 to TRBJ2-2; D possibly corresponds to TRBD2 (5 bases). V was cut by 0 bases and J by 6 bases, with 11 bases left in between. CDR1 MNHNS and CDR2 SASEGT come from the germline V gene. The CDR3 length is 15 residues. The CDR3 DNA sequence: TGTGCCAGCAGTGAAGCGCTTCTAGCATCCGGGGAGCTGTTTTTT. As protein: CASSEALLASGELFF.